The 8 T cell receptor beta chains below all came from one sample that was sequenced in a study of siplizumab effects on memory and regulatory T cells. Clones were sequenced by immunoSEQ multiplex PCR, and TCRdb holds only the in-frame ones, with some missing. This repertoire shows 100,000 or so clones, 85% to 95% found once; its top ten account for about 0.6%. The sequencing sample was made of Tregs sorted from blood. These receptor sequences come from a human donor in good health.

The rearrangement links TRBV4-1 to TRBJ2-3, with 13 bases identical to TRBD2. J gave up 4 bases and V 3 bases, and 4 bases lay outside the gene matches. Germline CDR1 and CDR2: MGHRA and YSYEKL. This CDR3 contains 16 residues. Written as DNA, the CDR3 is TGCGCCAGCAGCCAGCCCGGACTAGCGGGAGCAGATACGCAGTATTTT. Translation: CASSQPGLAGADTQYF.

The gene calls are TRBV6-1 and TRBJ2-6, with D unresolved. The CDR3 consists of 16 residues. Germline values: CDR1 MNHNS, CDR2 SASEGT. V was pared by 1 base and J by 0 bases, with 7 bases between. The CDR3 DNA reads TGTGCCAGCAGTGAAGTTGTTAGCTCTGGGGCCAACGTCCTGACTTTC. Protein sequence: CASSEVVSSGANVLTF.

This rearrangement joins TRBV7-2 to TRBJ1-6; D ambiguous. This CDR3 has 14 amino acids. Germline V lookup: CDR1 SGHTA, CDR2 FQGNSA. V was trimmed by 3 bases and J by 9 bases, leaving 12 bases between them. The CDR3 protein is CASSFEATTSPLHF. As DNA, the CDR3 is TGTGCCAGCAGCTTTGAAGCAACCACTTCACCCCTCCACTTT. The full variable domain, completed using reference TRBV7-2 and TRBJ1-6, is GAGVSQSPSNKVTEKGKDVELRCDPISGHTALYWYRQSLGQGLEFLIYFQGNSAPDKSGLPSDRFSAERTGGSVSTLTIQRTQQEDSAVYLCASSFEATTSPLHFGNGTRLTVT.

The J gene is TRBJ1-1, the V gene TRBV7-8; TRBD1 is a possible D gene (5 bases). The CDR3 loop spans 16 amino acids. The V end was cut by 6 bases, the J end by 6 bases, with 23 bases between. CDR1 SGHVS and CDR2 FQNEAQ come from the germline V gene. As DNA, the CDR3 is TGTGCCAGCAGATACCAAATCCGGGGCCTGGTCGCTGAAGCTTTCTTT. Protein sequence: CASRYQIRGLVAEAFF. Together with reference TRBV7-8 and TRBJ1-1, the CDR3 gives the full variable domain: GAGVSQSPRYKVAKRGQDVALRCDPISGHVSLFWYQQALGQGPEFLTYFQNEAQLDKSGLPSDRFFAERPEGSVSTLKIQRTQQEDSAVYLCASRYQIRGLVAEAFFGQGTRLTVV.

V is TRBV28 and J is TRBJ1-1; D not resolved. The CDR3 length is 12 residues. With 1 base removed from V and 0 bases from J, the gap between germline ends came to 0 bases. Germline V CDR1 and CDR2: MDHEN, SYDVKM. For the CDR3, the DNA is TGTGCCAGCAGTTTATTGAACACTGAAGCTTTCTTT. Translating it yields CASSLLNTEAFF. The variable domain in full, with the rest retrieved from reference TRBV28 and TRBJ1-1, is DVKVTQSSRYLVKRTGEKVFLECVQDMDHENMFWYRQDPGLGLRLIYFSYDVKMKEKGDIPEGYSVSREKKERFSLILESASTNQTSMYLCASSLLNTEAFFGQGTRLTVV.

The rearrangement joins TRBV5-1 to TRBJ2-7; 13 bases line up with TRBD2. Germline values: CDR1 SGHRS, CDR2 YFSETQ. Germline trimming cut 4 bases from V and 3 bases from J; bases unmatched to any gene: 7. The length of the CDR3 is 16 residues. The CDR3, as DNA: TGCGCCAGCAGCCCCCTTACTAGCGGGAGGGTCTACGAGCAGTACTTC. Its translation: CASSPLTSGRVYEQYF.

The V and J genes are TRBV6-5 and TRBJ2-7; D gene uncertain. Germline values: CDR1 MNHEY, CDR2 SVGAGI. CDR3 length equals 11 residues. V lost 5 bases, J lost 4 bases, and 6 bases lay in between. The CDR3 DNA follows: TGTGCCAGCAGTGAGTTGTACGAGCAGTACTTC. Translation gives CASSELYEQYF.

The CDR3 DNA reads as TGTGCCAGCAGTGAATGGCTAGCGGGAGTCAGGGGTGAGCAGTTCTTC. This codes for CASSEWLAGVRGEQFF. The rearrangement uses TRBV25-1 and TRBJ2-1, with 10 bases that match TRBD2. The CDR3 loop spans 16 amino acids. Unmatched junction bases numbered 9, after V lost 1 base and J lost 9 bases. Germline CDR1 MGHDK, CDR2 SYGVNS.